The present entry profiles one TCR beta chain with its context. Its matching antigen is unknown. Only in-frame clones appear in the TCRdb table, and some are missing; sequencing was by immunoSEQ multiplex PCR. The sample carries 1.5 million to 2.5 million clones, approximately 95% recorded once. These data originate in a study of shared clonotypes between healthy human individuals. Findings of the study overall: Shared across four donors were around 5% of the naive CD4 clonotypes. Naive subsets tended to show greater estimated richness than memory subsets.

The CDR3 loop spans 15 amino acids. Germline CDR1 SGHRS, CDR2 YFSETQ. The V gene lost 2 bases and the J gene lost 0 bases, with 8 bases spanning the gap. CD45RO-negative cells were positively selected for CCR7, leaving out terminally differentiated effector memory CD45RA+ cells. This chain uses TRBV5-1 with TRBJ2-2; D not resolved. This TCR derives from a man younger than 35 in good health. The specimen was naive CD8+ T cells sorted from blood. CDR3: CASSFRGANTGELFF. In DNA form, the CDR3 reads TGCGCCAGCAGCTTTCGTGGGGCGAACACCGGGGAGCTGTTTTTT.